This entry concerns a single T cell receptor beta chain. It has no known antigen specificity. No base quality values were provided; no much bigger clone lies one nucleotide off. The cohort was made up of approximately 670 healthy bone marrow donors. At the time of sampling, every cohort member was nominally healthy, though immune exposures that went unrecorded were likely present. The donor tested CMV seronegative and was one of the 352 seronegative cohort members. A peripheral blood sample was provided by each donor, and peripheral blood mononuclear cells were used for TCR beta sequencing. Genomic DNA extraction from the blood cell samples was performed with the Qiagen DNeasy Blood Extraction Kit. This sample is part of a study of cytomegalovirus exposure and HLA in healthy donors listed by TCRdb under 2017. Study-level background: An earlier analysis of several hundred of the donors reported 276 Gb of sequence data and 117 million unique TCR beta sequences obtained from around 190 million T cells. An early release that covered fewer than 750 HLA-typed donors contained 250 to 350 gigabases of sequencing data and some 87 million unique TCR sequences. The genetic ancestry cluster associated with self-reported Caucasian donors included approximately 85% of the roughly 410 genotyped donors. The study aimed to test whether signatures of past pathogen exposure could be identified by cataloging public T cell receptors. The study used immunosequencing to profile the T cell repertoires of 670 or so subjects and linked those repertoires to cytomegalovirus serostatus. Along with the roughly 610-subject first cohort, a separate validation cohort of around 110 different subjects was used. High-throughput TCR immunosequencing, statistical association of individual TCRs with disease status, and machine learning were combined to predict cytomegalovirus infection status. To study patterns of TCR occurrence, a later analysis re-analyzed previously published TCR beta repertoires from several hundred donors and added high-resolution HLA genotyping. Rather than using new phenotypic data, the later analysis identified candidate immune exposures from TCR beta sequences and from how often those sequences occurred across donors. To decide whether each TCR beta V gene segment behaved as functional or pseudogenic, an earlier analysis of some 600 of the donors relied on high-throughput TCR beta sequencing. Alongside the repertoire data, information on donor age, sex, ethnicity and CMV serostatus was compiled. A later genetic analysis used genome-wide SNP genotypes for about 55% of the 666 donors, treating that subset as a discovery cohort. Every discovery cohort repertoire had been produced on one sequencing platform. HLA typing included class I and class II loci at four-digit resolution. Typing coverage differed by locus: A, B, C, DRB1 and DQB1 were typed in about 620-630 donors, DQA1 in about 510, DPA1 in nearly 610, and DPB1 in roughly 470. Because of strong linkage in the cohort, roughly five DR-DQ haplotypes were treated as single units for association and clustering. Across about 370 genotyped donors of the cohort, an average of approximately 220,000 unique TCR beta nucleotide sequences per donor were sequenced, and roughly a sixth of those sequences were non-productive.

The paper's findings and limits, for the study overall: In a later analysis, the rate of TCR association differed among HLA loci, with DRB1 alleles having the most associated TCRs and HLA-C alleles having the fewest. In a later analysis, 16,951 TCR beta sequences were associated with specific HLA alleles at a false discovery rate of 0.05. When HLA alleles, especially DR and DQ, strongly co-occurred, attributing TCR associations to individual alleles was difficult. Correlated functional status among segregating V segments might reflect linkage disequilibrium, but an unknown experimental factor could not be ruled out. Sequencing depth was assumed to be roughly uniform across donors in the presence/absence analyses, though that assumption may not hold. The earlier analysis of 587 of the donors excluded about 16 rarely observed V segments, including chromosome 9 orphons, because counts were too low. V-gene and J-gene trimming of TCR beta chains was associated with a missense DCLRE1C variant in a later genetic analysis, and the association was replicated in an independent cohort. This cohort had only TCR beta chains sequenced, and the lack of alpha or paired-chain data limited which features could be detected. A further reported finding was that TCR beta sequences accurately predicted the HLA-A and HLA-B alleles for most subjects in the first cohort. The authors suggested that the approach could potentially be extended to other disease states and immunological phenotypes. Across donors, most TCR sequences were observed very rarely, whereas some public TCRs were present in many individuals. In a later genetic analysis, fewer N-insertions in productive TCRs were reported among donors in an Asian-associated ancestry cluster than the roughly 700-donor mean. The only immune exposure information available for the cohort was CMV serostatus. HLA typing was unavailable for some donors at each locus, so association tests used only the typed subset. In an earlier analysis of approximately 600 of the donors, most TCR beta V segments were observed in productive rearrangements about 87% or about 30% of the time, broadly matching IMGT annotations. In vitro tests confirmed that three of the cytomegalovirus-associated TCR beta chains recognize cytomegalovirus antigens. In a later analysis, several top co-occurrence clusters were reported to appear linked to parvovirus B19, influenza, CMV and Epstein-Barr virus. A group of highly shared sequence variants was considered likely to be a technical artifact of the sequencing pipeline. The classifier was reported to diagnose cytomegalovirus status with high specificity and sensitivity in both the original and validation cohorts. In a later analysis, most CMV-associated TCR beta chains were found to appear HLA-restricted, with HLA associations seemingly driven largely by CMV exposure. The study listed 150 to 200 TCR beta chains as associated with cytomegalovirus. In a later analysis, HLA-associated TCR beta chains showed more clonal expansion and lower generation probabilities than non-associated chains that were equally common.

The library came from the immunoSEQ multiplex PCR assay. For the multiplex PCR, a mixture combining 60 forward primers for TCR Vbeta segments and 13 reverse primers for TCR Jbeta segments was used. The CDR3 region of rearranged TCR beta genes was amplified from genomic DNA with a multiplex PCR assay. The Illumina HiSeq System was used to sequence the amplified TCR beta libraries as 87-base-pair reads. Per the authors' processing: A later analysis counted 65 million to 90 million unique TCR beta chains across the approximately 700 repertoires, and about 10 million of these chains were shared by at least two donors. A nearest-neighbor algorithm error-corrected the raw reads and collapsed the reads into unique sequences, merging closely related sequences to remove PCR and sequencing errors. To assign V, D and J gene segments, CDR3 sequences were aligned to IMGT reference sequences. Each retained sequence needed at least a six-nucleotide match to both a V gene segment and a J gene segment. A rearrangement was called productive if the CDR3 had no stop codons and remained in frame with V and J, and every other rearrangement was called non-productive. CDR3 was defined by IMGT convention, running from the second conserved V-encoded cysteine to the conserved J-encoded phenylalanine. In an earlier analysis of approximately 590 of the donors, sequences lacking an unambiguous match to a single V gene segment were excluded. An earlier analysis of 450 to 650 of the donors called V segments functional above 56.7% productive rearrangements and segregating when the between-donor standard deviation exceeded 5%. A statistical classification framework was built for diagnosing cytomegalovirus status from the catalog of TCR beta chain sequences. In a later analysis, V and J genes were assigned by comparing TCR nucleotide sequences against IMGT/GENE-DB human TR gene sequences. The TCRdist pipeline was used in a later analysis to assign CDR3 sequences and most-parsimonious VDJ recombination scenarios. In a later analysis, every TCR beta chain was defined by the combination of its CDR3 amino acid sequence and its V-gene family, and reads without a unique V-gene family were dropped. In a later analysis, 500 to 650 highly shared, low-generation-probability nucleotide sequences were removed to address suspected cross-contamination and a sequencing artifact. In a later analysis, a clonal expansion index for each public chain was calculated from normalized within-repertoire ranks of inferred template counts. Generation probabilities in a later analysis came from a VDJ recombination model fitted to out-of-frame rearrangements, and those results were checked against IGoR. A later analysis scored TCR-TCR, TCR-HLA and TCR-CMV co-occurrence with hypergeometric tests, applying a repertoire-size bias correction to TCR pairs. To estimate false discovery rates, a later analysis permuted the HLA or CMV assignments 20 times. In a later analysis, co-occurring TCRs were grouped using DBSCAN, and TCRdist sequence similarity was added for clustering within HLA-allele-positive subsets. For co-occurrence clustering, repertoires with fewer than 30,000 or more than 120,000 public chains were excluded, along with roughly 5 repertoires with anomalous nucleotide sharing. The clones in this table, taken by TCRdb from immuneACCESS, are in-frame only. Not every clone is retained; where verified, under half of the shortfall comes from an unresolved V gene, and the cause of the rest is unknown. D and trimming come from the DNA, and the V and J calls and clone size come from that table. The sample table lists under 200,000 clones, around four fifths of them with a count of one. The ten largest account for roughly 1.3% of the sample.

This TCR was sampled from a woman aged 50 to 60 in good health and CMV-seronegative. The sequencing input was PBMCs.

The bases are TGCGCCAGCAGGTTAATGAGGACAGGGCTGGGGGAGCAGTACTTC. Translation gives CASRLMRTGLGEQYF. The sequence joins TRBV10-2 to TRBJ2-7, and 8 junctional nucleotides match TRBD1. V ends up 6 bases short and J 7 bases short, with an unmatched junction base count of 14. Measured from the cysteine to the phenylalanine, the CDR3 is 15 residues long. Of the read, only the CDR3 DNA is kept; its 45 bases are in frame from base 1. CDR1 and CDR2 were assigned from the germline V gene as WSHSY and SAAADI.